These 7 T cell receptor beta chains came from one sample sequenced in a study of CD8 T cells in ankylosing spondylitis. TCRdb redid the calling of the 5' RACE reads with MiXCR, one entry per CDR3 protein. This table holds about 250,000 distinct CDR3 sequences, 18% found once. Sequenced: blood, either unsorted or a sorted T cell fraction (not recorded which). The receptors stem from a male donor with ankylosing spondylitis or in good health (not recorded which).

This chain links TRBV2 with TRBJ2-1, with 7 bases fitting TRBD2. V lost 6 bases, J lost 5 bases, and 10 bases stayed unmatched. The CDR3 is 15 residues long. Germline-derived CDR1 and CDR2 are SNHLY and FYNNEI. This chain's CDR3 is CASRDAGGSHNEQFF. CDR3 in DNA: TGTGCCAGCAGGGATGCTGGCGGGAGCCACAATGAGCAGTTCTTC.

The chain employs TRBV3-1 and TRBJ1-1, with 8 bases aligning to TRBD1. Germline assignment: CDR1 LGHDT and CDR2 YNNKEL (reference sequence). The J segment lost 0 bases and the V segment lost 0 bases, leaving 6 bases of the junction unmatched. This CDR3 has 17 amino acids. CDR3 region: CASSQDAGTGMNTEAFF. CDR3 coding DNA: TGTGCCAGCAGCCAAGACGCCGGGACAGGTATGAACACTGAAGCTTTCTTT.

The chain is built from TRBV29-1 and TRBJ2-7; D might be TRBD2 (5 bases). Between the trimmed V and J ends, which lost 0 bases and 7 bases, there was a span of 10 bases. The CDR3 contains 12 residues. Per the germline V gene, CDR1 is SQVTM and CDR2 is ANQGSEA. The CDR3 DNA reads TGCAGCGTTGAAGATCTAGGGAGAGAGCAGTACTTC. Amino acid sequence: CSVEDLGREQYF.

J is TRBJ2-7 and V is TRBV6-2 or TRBV6-3, with 9 bases matching TRBD2. CDR3 length: 16 residues. Germline-derived CDR1 and CDR2 are MNHEY and SVGEGT. The V gene end was trimmed by 2 bases and the J gene end by 2 bases; junction bases not matched to a gene: 7. CDR3 in DNA: TGTGCCAGCAGTTACCTGCTAGCGGGGCCTACCTACGAGCAGTACTTC. It is translated as CASSYLLAGPTYEQYF.

The CDR3 here is CSARDQLSSLIYEQYF. CDR3 coding DNA: TGCAGTGCTAGAGATCAACTTAGCTCACTGATCTACGAGCAGTACTTC. The chain recombines TRBV20-1 with TRBJ2-7; no clear D gene. CDR1 and CDR2 from the germline V gene are DFQATT and SNEGSKA (reference sequence). This CDR3 comprises 16 residues. Trimming cost V 0 bases and J 3 bases, with 18 bases left between them.

This clonotype was seen a handful of times. The chain recombines TRBV27 with TRBJ1-5; possible D gene TRBD1, 6 bases. Trimming left V 6 bases short and J 6 bases short, with 15 bases between. The length of the CDR3 is 14 residues. Germline V gene lookup returns CDR1 MNHEY and CDR2 SMNVEV (reference sequence). The chain's CDR3 is CASRPTGGGQPQHF. The DNA of the CDR3 is TGTGCCAGCAGGCCGACGGGGGGCGGTCAGCCCCAGCATTTT.

This chain links TRBV4-1 with TRBJ1-1; possibly TRBD1 for D (5 bases). Trimming left V 1 base short and J 5 bases short, with 17 bases between. This CDR3 is built from 16 residues. CDR1 is MGHRA and CDR2 is YSYEKL in the germline V gene. In DNA form, the CDR3 reads TGCGCCAGCAGCCAAGGCAAGGGGCAGGATGAGACTGAAGCTTTCTTT. The encoded protein is CASSQGKGQDETEAFF.